This TCR beta chain came from a study of blood T cell repertoires in COVID-19. Generated by immunoSEQ multiplex PCR, the TCRdb table keeps only in-frame clones and is missing some. Here the sample spans some 46,000 clones, 80% to 90% being singletons. The V end lost 5 bases, the J end lost 5 bases, and 12 bases lay between the germline ends. This CDR3 comprises 13 residues. CDR1 and CDR2 (germline): MNHEY, SMNVEV (reference sequence). The chain carries TRBV27 and TRBJ2-5, with D possibly matching TRBD1 (6 bases). Input material: peripheral blood. The sequence derives from a man aged 55 to 70 with active COVID-19. The CDR3 sequence: CASSQQGTETQYF. In DNA, the CDR3 is TGTGCCAGCAGTCAACAGGGAACCGAGACCCAGTACTTC.